This TCR beta chain was profiled in a study of blood T cell repertoires in COVID-19. Study as a whole: Nucleic acid was either cDNA or gDNA, and it came from T cells, B-cell-depleted T cells, or PBMCs.

Profiled with immunoSEQ multiplex PCR; TCRdb holds only in-frame clones, not every one. Here the sample spans about 210,000 clones, roughly four fifths being singletons. The TCR was taken from a woman between 50 and 59 years old with active or convalescent COVID-19. The sequencing sample was made of peripheral blood.

This chain's CDR3 is CSVVGQDEKLFF. For the CDR3, the DNA is TGCAGCGTCGTGGGACAGGACGAAAAACTGTTTTTT. This chain uses TRBV29-1 with TRBJ1-4, with 8 bases matching TRBD1. Trimming removed 6 bases from V and 8 bases from J; junction bases left unmatched: 5. CDR1 is SQVTM and CDR2 is ANQGSEA in the germline V gene. The CDR3 covers 12 residues.